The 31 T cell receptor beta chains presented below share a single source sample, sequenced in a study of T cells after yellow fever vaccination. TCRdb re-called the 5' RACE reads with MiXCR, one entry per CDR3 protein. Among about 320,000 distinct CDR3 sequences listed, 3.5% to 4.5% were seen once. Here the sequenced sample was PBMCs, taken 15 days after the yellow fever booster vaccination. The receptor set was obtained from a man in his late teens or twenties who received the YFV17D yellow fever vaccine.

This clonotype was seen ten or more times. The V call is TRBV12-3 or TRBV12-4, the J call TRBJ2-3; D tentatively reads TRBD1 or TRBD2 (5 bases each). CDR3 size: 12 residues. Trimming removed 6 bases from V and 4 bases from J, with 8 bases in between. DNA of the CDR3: TGTGCCAGCAGAGTGGGACCAGATACGCAGTATTTT. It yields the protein CASRVGPDTQYF.

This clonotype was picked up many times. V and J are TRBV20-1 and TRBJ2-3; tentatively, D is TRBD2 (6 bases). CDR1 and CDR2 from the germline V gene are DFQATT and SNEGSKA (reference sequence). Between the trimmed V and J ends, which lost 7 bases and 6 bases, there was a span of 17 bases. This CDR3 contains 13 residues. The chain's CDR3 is CSVSRQGGDTQYF. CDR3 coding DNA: TGCAGTGTGTCCAGGCAGGGAGGCGATACGCAGTATTTT.

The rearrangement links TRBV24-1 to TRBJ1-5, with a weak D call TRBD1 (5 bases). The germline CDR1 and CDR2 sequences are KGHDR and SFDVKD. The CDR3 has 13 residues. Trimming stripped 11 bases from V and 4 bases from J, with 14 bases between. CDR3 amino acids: CAIQQNRNQPQHF. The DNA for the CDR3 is TGTGCCATCCAACAAAACAGGAATCAGCCCCAGCATTTT.

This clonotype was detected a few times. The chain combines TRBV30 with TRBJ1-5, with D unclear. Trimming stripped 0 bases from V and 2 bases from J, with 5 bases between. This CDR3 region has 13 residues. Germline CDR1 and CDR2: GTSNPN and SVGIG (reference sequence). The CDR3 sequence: CAWSVFGNQPQHF. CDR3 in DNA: TGTGCCTGGAGTGTATTTGGCAATCAGCCCCAGCATTTT.

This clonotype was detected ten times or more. This chain's CDR3 is CASSPNGERTDTQYF. DNA of the CDR3: TGCGCCAGCAGCCCCAACGGGGAGCGCACAGATACGCAGTATTTT. V and J are TRBV5-1 and TRBJ2-3; weak D call: TRBD2 (5 bases). Germline CDR1 is SGHRS and CDR2 is YFSETQ. The V gene lost 4 bases and the J gene lost 1 base, with 13 bases spanning the gap. This CDR3 comprises 15 residues.

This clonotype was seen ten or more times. The CDR3 spells CASSFSGSGVETQYF. The CDR3 nucleotides read TGTGCCAGCAGCTTCTCTGGTAGCGGGGTCGAGACCCAGTACTTC. The chain links TRBV7-2 to TRBJ2-5; 8 nucleotides match TRBD2. The CDR3 is 15 amino acids. From germline, CDR1 is SGHTA and CDR2 FQGNSA. Unmatched junction bases numbered 8, after V lost 3 bases and J lost 5 bases.

CDR3 region: CASSSQGGSYEQYF. The CDR3 DNA reads as TGTGCCAGCAGCTCCCAGGGGGGCAGCTACGAGCAGTACTTC. The chain has TRBV7-2 and TRBJ2-7; D is perhaps TRBD1 (7 bases). The CDR3 spans 14 residues. Germline V lookup: CDR1 SGHTA, CDR2 FQGNSA. V was pared by 4 bases and J by 3 bases, with 13 bases between. Variable domain in full (rest from reference TRBV7-2 and TRBJ2-7): GAGVSQSPSNKVTEKGKDVELRCDPISGHTALYWYRQSLGQGLEFLIYFQGNSAPDKSGLPSDRFSAERTGGSVSTLTIQRTQQEDSAVYLCASSSQGGSYEQYFGPGTRLTVT.

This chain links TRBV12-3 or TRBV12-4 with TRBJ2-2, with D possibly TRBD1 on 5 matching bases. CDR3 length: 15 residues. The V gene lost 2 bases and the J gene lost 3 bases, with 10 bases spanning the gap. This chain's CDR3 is CASSLWQTDTGELFF. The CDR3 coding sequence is TGTGCCAGCAGTTTATGGCAGACAGACACCGGGGAGCTGTTTTTT.

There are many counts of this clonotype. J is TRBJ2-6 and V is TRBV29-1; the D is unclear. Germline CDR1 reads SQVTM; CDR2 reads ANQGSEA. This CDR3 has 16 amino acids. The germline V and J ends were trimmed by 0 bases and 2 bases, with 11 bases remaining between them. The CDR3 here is CSVEDRRGPGANVLTF. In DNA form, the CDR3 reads TGCAGCGTTGAAGATCGCCGCGGCCCTGGGGCCAACGTCCTGACTTTC.

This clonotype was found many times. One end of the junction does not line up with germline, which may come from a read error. CDR3 residues: CASSPDSNSPLHF. The CDR3 bases are TGTGCCAGCAGCCCGGACAGTAATTCACCCCTCCACTTT. V is TRBV5-1 and J is TRBJ1-6; a possible D gene is TRBD1 (6 bases). The CDR3 has 13 amino acids. Per germline, CDR1 SGHRS and CDR2 YFSETQ.

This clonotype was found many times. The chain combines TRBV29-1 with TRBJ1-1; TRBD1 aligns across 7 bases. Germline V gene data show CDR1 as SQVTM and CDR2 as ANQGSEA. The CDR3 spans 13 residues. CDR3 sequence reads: CSARTGSNTEAFF. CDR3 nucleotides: TGCAGTGCAAGGACAGGATCGAACACTGAAGCTTTCTTT.

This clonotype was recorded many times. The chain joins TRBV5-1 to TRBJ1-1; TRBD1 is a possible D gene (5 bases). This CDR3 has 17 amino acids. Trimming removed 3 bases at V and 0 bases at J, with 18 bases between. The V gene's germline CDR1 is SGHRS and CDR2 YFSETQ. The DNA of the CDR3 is TGCGCCAGCAGCTGGGGACGGAGCGAAGCCATGAACACTGAAGCTTTCTTT. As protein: CASSWGRSEAMNTEAFF.

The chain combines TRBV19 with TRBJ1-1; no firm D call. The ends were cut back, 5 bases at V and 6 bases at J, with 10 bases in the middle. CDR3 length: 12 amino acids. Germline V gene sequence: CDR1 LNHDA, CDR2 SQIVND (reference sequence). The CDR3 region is CASSERIAEAFF. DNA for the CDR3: TGTGCCAGTAGTGAACGGATCGCTGAAGCTTTCTTT.

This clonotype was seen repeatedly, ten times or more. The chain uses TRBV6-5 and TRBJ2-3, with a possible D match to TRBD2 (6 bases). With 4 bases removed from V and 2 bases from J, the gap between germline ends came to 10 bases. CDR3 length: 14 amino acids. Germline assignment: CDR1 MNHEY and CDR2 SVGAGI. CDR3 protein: CASSWDLFTDTQYF. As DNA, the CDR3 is TGTGCCAGCAGTTGGGACTTATTCACAGATACGCAGTATTTT.

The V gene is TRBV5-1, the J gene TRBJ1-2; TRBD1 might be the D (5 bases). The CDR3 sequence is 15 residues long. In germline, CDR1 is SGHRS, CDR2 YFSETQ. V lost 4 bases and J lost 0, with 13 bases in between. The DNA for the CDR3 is TGCGCCAGCAGCCCCGAGCTGACAGCTAACTATGGCTACACCTTC. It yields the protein CASSPELTANYGYTF.

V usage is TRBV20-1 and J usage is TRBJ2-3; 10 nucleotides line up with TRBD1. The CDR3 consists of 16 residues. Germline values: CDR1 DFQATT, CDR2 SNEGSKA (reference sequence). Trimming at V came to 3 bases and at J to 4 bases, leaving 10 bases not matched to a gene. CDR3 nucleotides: TGCAGTGCTAGCCTCGTAGACAGGGGGCAAGCAGATACGCAGTATTTT. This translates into CSASLVDRGQADTQYF.

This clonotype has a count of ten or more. In DNA, the CDR3 is TGCGCCAGCAGCCAAGATGGGGTTAGGTCGAGGACTGAAGCTTTCTTT. The encoded protein is CASSQDGVRSRTEAFF. The V gene is TRBV4-3, the J gene TRBJ1-1; D is unclear. The CDR3 sequence is 16 residues long. The germline V and J ends were trimmed by 0 bases and 5 bases, with 16 bases remaining between them. The germline CDR1 and CDR2 sequences are LGHNA and YSLEER.

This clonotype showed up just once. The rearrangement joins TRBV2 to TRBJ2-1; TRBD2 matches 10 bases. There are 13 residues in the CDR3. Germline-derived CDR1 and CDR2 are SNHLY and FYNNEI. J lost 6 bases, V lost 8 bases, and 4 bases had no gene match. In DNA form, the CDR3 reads TGTGCCAGCGGAAGCGGGGGGGGCAATGAGCAGTTCTTC. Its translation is CASGSGGGNEQFF.

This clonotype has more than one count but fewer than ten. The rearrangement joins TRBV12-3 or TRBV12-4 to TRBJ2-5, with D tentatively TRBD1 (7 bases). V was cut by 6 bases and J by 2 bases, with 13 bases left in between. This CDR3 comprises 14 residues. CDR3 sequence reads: CASRRDSTQETQYF. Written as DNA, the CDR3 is TGTGCCAGCAGGCGGGACAGTACTCAAGAGACCCAGTACTTC.

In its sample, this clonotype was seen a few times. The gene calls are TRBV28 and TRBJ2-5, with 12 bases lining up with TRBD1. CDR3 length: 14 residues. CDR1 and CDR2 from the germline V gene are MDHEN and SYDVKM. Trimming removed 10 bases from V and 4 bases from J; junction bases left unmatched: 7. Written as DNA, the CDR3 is TGTGCCATCCGGGACAGGGGGCTCTCAGAGACCCAGTACTTC. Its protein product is CAIRDRGLSETQYF.

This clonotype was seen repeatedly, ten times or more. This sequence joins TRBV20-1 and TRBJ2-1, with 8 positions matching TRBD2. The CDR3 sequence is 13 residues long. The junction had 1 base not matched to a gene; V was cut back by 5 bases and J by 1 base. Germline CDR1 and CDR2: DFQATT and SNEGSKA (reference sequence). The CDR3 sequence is CSAGLASYNEQFF. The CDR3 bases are TGCAGTGCTGGACTAGCATCCTACAATGAGCAGTTCTTC.

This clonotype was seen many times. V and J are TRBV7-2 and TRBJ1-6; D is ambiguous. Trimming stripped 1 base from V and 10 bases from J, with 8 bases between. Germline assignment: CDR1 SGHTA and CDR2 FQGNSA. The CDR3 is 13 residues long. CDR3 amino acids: CASSLGGGSPLHF. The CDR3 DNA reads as TGTGCCAGCAGCTTAGGGGGAGGGTCACCCCTCCACTTT.

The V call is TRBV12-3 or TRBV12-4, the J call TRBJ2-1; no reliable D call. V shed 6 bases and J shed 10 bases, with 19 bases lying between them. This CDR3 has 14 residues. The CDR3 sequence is CASSPAPRTVEQFF. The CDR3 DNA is TGTGCCAGCAGCCCGGCGCCGAGGACCGTAGAGCAGTTCTTC.

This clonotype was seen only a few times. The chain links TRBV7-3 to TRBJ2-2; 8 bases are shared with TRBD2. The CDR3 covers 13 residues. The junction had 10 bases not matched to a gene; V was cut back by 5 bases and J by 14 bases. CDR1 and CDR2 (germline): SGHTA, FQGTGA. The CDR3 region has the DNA TGTGCCAGCAGCCCCTCCGGCGGGGGGATTCTGTTTTTT. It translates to CASSPSGGGILFF.

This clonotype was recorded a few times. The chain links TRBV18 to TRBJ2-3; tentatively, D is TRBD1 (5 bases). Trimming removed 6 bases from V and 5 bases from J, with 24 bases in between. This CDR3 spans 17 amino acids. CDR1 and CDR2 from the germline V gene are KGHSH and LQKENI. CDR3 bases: TGTGCCAGCTCCCAGTTACGTGGCAGGGTGATCAGAGATACGCAGTATTTT. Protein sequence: CASSQLRGRVIRDTQYF.

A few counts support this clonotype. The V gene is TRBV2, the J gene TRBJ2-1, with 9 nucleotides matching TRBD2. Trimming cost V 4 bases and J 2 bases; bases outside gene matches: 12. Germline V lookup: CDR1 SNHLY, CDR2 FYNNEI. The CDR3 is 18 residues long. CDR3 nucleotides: TGTGCCAGCAGTGGGACTAGCGTCGGGGAAGGGCCCTACAATGAGCAGTTCTTC. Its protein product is CASSGTSVGEGPYNEQFF.

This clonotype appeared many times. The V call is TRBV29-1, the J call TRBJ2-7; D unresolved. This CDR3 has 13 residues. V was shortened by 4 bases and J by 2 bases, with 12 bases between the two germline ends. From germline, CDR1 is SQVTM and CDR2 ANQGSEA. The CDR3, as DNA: TGCAGCGTTGGCCCGGGCCACACCTACGAGCAGTACGTC. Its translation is CSVGPGHTYEQYV.

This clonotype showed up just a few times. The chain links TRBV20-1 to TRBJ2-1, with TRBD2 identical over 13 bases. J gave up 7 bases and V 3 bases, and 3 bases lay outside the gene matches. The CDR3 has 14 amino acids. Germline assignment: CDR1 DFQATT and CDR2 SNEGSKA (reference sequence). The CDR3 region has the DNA TGCAGTGCTAGGGGACTAGCGGGGTGGAATGAGCAGTTCTTC. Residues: CSARGLAGWNEQFF.

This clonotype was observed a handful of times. As DNA, the CDR3 is TGTGCCAGCAGCCAGCTAACGGGGACTACTTCGCAAGAGACCCAGTACTTC. Its translation: CASSQLTGTTSQETQYF. J is TRBJ2-5 and V is TRBV3-1; 7 nucleotides agree with TRBD2. Germline V CDR1 and CDR2: LGHDT, YNNKEL (reference sequence). This CDR3 contains 17 residues. V trimming: 3 bases; J trimming: 2 bases; junction bases outside the gene matches: 12.

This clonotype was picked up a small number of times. CDR3 loop: CSARDPGGLLNTEAFF. The CDR3 nucleotides are TGCAGTGCTAGAGATCCCGGGGGGCTCTTGAACACTGAAGCTTTCTTT. V is TRBV20-1 and J is TRBJ1-1; weak D call: TRBD1 (6 bases). CDR3 length: 16 amino acids. Trimming stripped 0 bases from V and 0 bases from J, with 14 bases between. Looked up from germline, CDR1 is DFQATT and CDR2 is SNEGSKA (reference sequence).

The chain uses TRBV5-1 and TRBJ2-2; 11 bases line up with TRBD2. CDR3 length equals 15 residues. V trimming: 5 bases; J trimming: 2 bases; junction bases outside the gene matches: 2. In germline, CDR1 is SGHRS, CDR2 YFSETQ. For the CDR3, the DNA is TGCGCCAGCAGAACTAGCGGGGGTAACACCGGGGAGCTGTTTTTT. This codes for CASRTSGGNTGELFF.